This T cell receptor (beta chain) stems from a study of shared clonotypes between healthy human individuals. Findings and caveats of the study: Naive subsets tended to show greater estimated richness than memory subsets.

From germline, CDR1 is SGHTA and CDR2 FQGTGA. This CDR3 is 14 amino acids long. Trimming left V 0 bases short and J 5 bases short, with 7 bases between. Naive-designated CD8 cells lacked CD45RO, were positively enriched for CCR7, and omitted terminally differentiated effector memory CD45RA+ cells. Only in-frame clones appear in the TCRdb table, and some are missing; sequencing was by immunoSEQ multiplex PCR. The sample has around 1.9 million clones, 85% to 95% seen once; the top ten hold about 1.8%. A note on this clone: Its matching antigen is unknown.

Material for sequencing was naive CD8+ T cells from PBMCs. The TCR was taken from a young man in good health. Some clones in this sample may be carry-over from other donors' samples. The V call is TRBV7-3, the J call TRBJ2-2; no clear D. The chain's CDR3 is CASSLTLGTGELFF. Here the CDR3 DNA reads TGTGCCAGCAGCTTAACGTTGGGTACCGGGGAGCTGTTTTTT.